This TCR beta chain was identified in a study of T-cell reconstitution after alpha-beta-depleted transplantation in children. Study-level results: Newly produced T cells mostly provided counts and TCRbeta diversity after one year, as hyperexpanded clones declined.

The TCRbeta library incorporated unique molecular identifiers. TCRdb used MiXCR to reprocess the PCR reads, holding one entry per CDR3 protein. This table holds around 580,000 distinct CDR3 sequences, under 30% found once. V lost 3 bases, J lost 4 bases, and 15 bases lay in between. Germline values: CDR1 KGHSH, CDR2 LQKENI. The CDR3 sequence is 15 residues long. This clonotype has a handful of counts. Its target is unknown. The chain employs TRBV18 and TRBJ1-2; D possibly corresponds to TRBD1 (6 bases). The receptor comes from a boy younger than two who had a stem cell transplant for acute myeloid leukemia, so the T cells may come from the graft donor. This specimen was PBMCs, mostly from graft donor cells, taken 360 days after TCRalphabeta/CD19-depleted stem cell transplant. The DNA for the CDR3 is TGTGCCAGCTCACCCAGACCGGGACATACCTATGGCTACACCTTC. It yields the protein CASSPRPGHTYGYTF.